This entry features one T cell receptor (beta chain) sequence. The record originates from a study of T cell repertoires in ileal Crohn's disease. Losses at the gene ends were 3 bases for V and 4 bases for J; bases not matched to a gene: 8. This CDR3 contains 15 residues. CDR1 SGHAT and CDR2 FQNNGV come from the germline V gene. The protocol was immunoSEQ multiplex PCR, while the TCRdb copy is restricted to in-frame clones and leaves out a portion. The sample lists more than 15,000 clones, approximately 87% occurring once. The rearrangement uses TRBV11-2 and TRBJ2-7, with 8 bases that match TRBD2. Sequenced material: ileal tissue. This TCR was recovered from an adult with Crohn's disease. CDR3 loop: CASSFSSGGSYEQYF. The DNA for the CDR3 is TGTGCCAGCAGCTTTTCGAGCGGGGGCTCTTACGAGCAGTACTTC.